Below, 19 T cell receptor beta chains from the same sample are listed, as sequenced in a study of Graves' ophthalmopathy and Graves' hyperthyroidism. Transcripts of RNA were the source for amplifying TCR beta CDR3 regions. HTBI primers were used in a first-round RT-PCR, which preceded a second-round multiplex PCR. TCRdb processed the multiplex PCR reads anew with MiXCR; each CDR3 protein has one entry. In the table there are roughly 700,000 distinct CDR3 sequences, 40% of which are singletons. The sample consisted of peripheral blood. These TCRs come from an adult man with Graves' ophthalmopathy.

The table lists this clonotype with a few counts. The CDR3, as DNA: TGCAGTGCTAAAAATGAAAAACTGTTTTTT. This codes for CSAKNEKLFF. The chain combines TRBV20-1 with TRBJ1-4; D remains unclear. Germline-derived CDR1 and CDR2 are DFQATT and SNEGSKA (reference sequence). The length of the CDR3 is 10 residues. Trimming left V 4 bases short and J 5 bases short, with 2 bases between.

This clonotype was picked up a small number of times. This chain links TRBV20-1 with TRBJ2-6; 7 nucleotides match TRBD1. Germline V gene data show CDR1 as DFQATT and CDR2 as SNEGSKA (reference sequence). The CDR3 totals 16 residues. V gave up 7 bases and J gave up 0 bases; unmatched junction bases: 9. CDR3 amino acids: CSVSRDSLSGANVLTF. DNA of the CDR3: TGCAGTGTGAGCCGGGACAGTCTCTCTGGGGCCAACGTCCTGACTTTC.

The chain carries TRBV5-4 and TRBJ2-7; no definite D call. The germline gives CDR1 SGHNT, CDR2 YYREEE (reference sequence). V was clipped by 4 bases and J by 8 bases, with 7 bases between them. This CDR3 comprises 10 residues. DNA of the CDR3: TGTGCCAGCAGCCGAGGACAGCAGTACTTC. Its translation is CASSRGQQYF.

This clonotype was counted once. This sequence joins TRBV20-1 and TRBJ2-3; 11 nucleotides line up with TRBD2. V lost 3 bases to trimming and J lost 5 bases; unmatched junction nucleotides: 4. Germline CDR1 is DFQATT and CDR2 is SNEGSKA (reference sequence). The CDR3 contains 14 residues. CDR3 sequence reads: CSASSGRAEDTQYF. The CDR3 DNA reads as TGCAGTGCTAGTAGCGGGAGGGCCGAAGATACGCAGTATTTT.

The chain has TRBV5-1 and TRBJ2-2; a possible D gene is TRBD1 (5 bases). Germline loops: CDR1 SGHRS, CDR2 YFSETQ. CDR3 length equals 15 residues. The ends were cut back, 4 bases at V and 2 bases at J, with 12 bases in the middle. The CDR3 reads CASSGRTSNTGELFF. The CDR3 bases are TGCGCCAGCAGCGGCCGGACAAGTAACACCGGGGAGCTGTTTTTT.

This clonotype showed up many times. V and J are TRBV20-1 and TRBJ1-3; D not resolved. V dropped 6 bases and J dropped 0 bases, with 6 bases sitting between them. This CDR3 spans 12 amino acids. Germline-derived CDR1 and CDR2 are DFQATT and SNEGSKA (reference sequence). The CDR3 nucleotides are TGCAGTGCACAGATCTCTGGAAACACCATATATTTT. This codes for CSAQISGNTIYF.

This clonotype was found a few times. V and J are TRBV29-1 and TRBJ2-1; TRBD1 might be the D (7 bases). CDR3 length equals 14 residues. V was pared by 7 bases and J by 1 base, with 14 bases between. In germline, CDR1 is SQVTM, CDR2 ANQGSEA. The DNA for the CDR3 is TGCAGCGCCAGGGGGGCAGGGTCCTACAATGAGCAGTTCTTC. This sequence encodes CSARGAGSYNEQFF.

This clonotype was seen once. The V and J genes are TRBV29-1 and TRBJ1-2; 7 positions agree with TRBD1. V trimming: 8 bases; J trimming: 10 bases; junction bases outside the gene matches: 16. CDR1 and CDR2 (germline): SQVTM, ANQGSEA. The CDR3 spans 13 residues. The CDR3 bases are TGCAGCCCCCAAGTTATGAGGGGGCGTTACTACACCTTC. Translating it yields CSPQVMRGRYYTF.

This clonotype appeared many times. The chain uses TRBV19 and TRBJ1-2, with 12 bases matching TRBD1. The trim removed 5 bases at V and 7 bases at J, leaving 5 bases unmatched. Per germline, CDR1 LNHDA and CDR2 SQIVND (reference sequence). CDR3 size: 14 residues. CDR3 in DNA: TGTGCCAGTAGTCCGGGACAGGGGGCGGCTGGCTACACCTTC. Its protein product is CASSPGQGAAGYTF. The whole variable domain, filled in from reference TRBV19 and TRBJ1-2, reads DGGITQSPKYLFRKEGQNVTLSCEQNLNHDAMYWYRQDPGQGLRLIYYSQIVNDFQKGDIAEGYSVSREKKESFPLTVTSAQKNPTAFYLCASSPGQGAAGYTFGSGTRLTVV.

The chain joins TRBV11-2 to TRBJ1-1; D is undetermined. This CDR3 is built from 15 residues. Germline loops: CDR1 SGHAT, CDR2 FQNNGV. Trimming cost V 0 bases and J 1 base, with 9 bases left between them. The CDR3 sequence: CASSLEMLANTEAFF. As DNA, the CDR3 is TGTGCCAGCAGCTTAGAGATGTTGGCGAACACTGAAGCTTTCTTT. The full variable domain, completed using reference TRBV11-2 and TRBJ1-1, is EAGVAQSPRYKIIEKRQSVAFWCNPISGHATLYWYQQILGQGPKLLIQFQNNGVVDDSQLPKDRFSAERLKGVDSTLKIQPAKLEDSAVYLCASSLEMLANTEAFFGQGTRLTVV.

The chain joins TRBV7-9 to TRBJ1-6; D call uncertain. V was cut by 3 bases and J by 10 bases, with 10 bases left in between. The CDR3 length is 13 residues. Germline assignment: CDR1 SEHNR and CDR2 FQNEAQ (reference sequence). CDR3 nucleotide sequence: TGTGCCAGCAGCTTTACGGGCCTCTCACCCCTCCACTTT. Translation gives CASSFTGLSPLHF.

The chain is built from TRBV29-1 and TRBJ2-7, with TRBD1 matching over 8 bases. Germline V CDR1 and CDR2: SQVTM, ANQGSEA. Germline trimming cut 8 bases from V and 3 bases from J; bases unmatched to any gene: 9. The CDR3 is 13 residues long. The CDR3 is CSLVGQGIYEQYF. CDR3 nucleotides: TGCAGCTTGGTCGGACAGGGAATCTACGAGCAGTACTTC.

This clonotype was seen a handful of times. In nucleotides, the CDR3 is TGCAGTGCCCACAATGCCGACAGGGCGTCTTACGAGCAGTACTTC. Translation: CSAHNADRASYEQYF. This chain uses TRBV20-1 with TRBJ2-7, with 7 bases matching TRBD1. V lost 6 bases and J lost 4; bases outside the gene matches: 15. The germline V gene encodes CDR1 DFQATT and CDR2 SNEGSKA (reference sequence). The CDR3 consists of 15 residues.

This clonotype turned up a few times. This rearrangement joins TRBV11-2 to TRBJ1-1; 7 bases match TRBD1. The CDR3 has 15 residues. The trim removed 1 base at V and 4 bases at J, leaving 6 bases unmatched. Germline assignment: CDR1 SGHAT and CDR2 FQNNGV. CDR3 DNA sequence: TGTGCCAGCAGCTTAGCGGAGGGGGCAGGCACTGAAGCTTTCTTT. This gives the protein CASSLAEGAGTEAFF.

The CDR3 sequence: CASSFFGGPDSSTNEKLFF. The DNA for the CDR3 is TGTGCCAGCAGCTTTTTCGGCGGCCCAGACTCCTCAACTAATGAAAAACTGTTTTTT. This chain joins TRBV9 and TRBJ1-4; D gene unclear. The CDR3 contains 19 residues. Per germline, CDR1 SGDLS and CDR2 YYNGEE. Trimming took off 4 bases at V and 0 bases at J, with 22 bases between the two ends.

The chain couples TRBV12-3 or TRBV12-4 to TRBJ2-7; D is uncertain. The CDR3 has 12 amino acids. The V end lost 3 bases, the J end lost 4 bases, and 7 bases lay between the germline ends. The CDR3: CASSFMGYEQYF. CDR3 DNA sequence: TGTGCCAGCAGTTTTATGGGTTACGAGCAGTACTTC.

This clonotype was counted many times. The chain carries TRBV12-3 or TRBV12-4 and TRBJ1-5; 8 nucleotides agree with TRBD1. V dropped 2 bases and J dropped 6; count of bases not matched to a gene: 3. The CDR3 length is 14 residues. CDR3 residues: CASSLRTGSQPQHF. CDR3 DNA: TGTGCCAGCAGTTTAAGGACAGGGAGTCAGCCCCAGCATTTT.

This chain links TRBV7-8 with TRBJ1-6; D is perhaps TRBD1 (6 bases). V dropped 5 bases and J dropped 10 bases, with 15 bases sitting between them. There are 14 residues in the CDR3. Germline CDR1 is SGHVS and CDR2 is FQNEAQ. CDR3 nucleotide sequence: TGTGCCAGCAGCACACGGGGGGGCGAATCACCCCTCCACTTT. It encodes CASSTRGGESPLHF. The full variable domain, with the rest looked up from reference TRBV7-8 and TRBJ1-6, is GAGVSQSPRYKVAKRGQDVALRCDPISGHVSLFWYQQALGQGPEFLTYFQNEAQLDKSGLPSDRFFAERPEGSVSTLKIQRTQQEDSAVYLCASSTRGGESPLHFGNGTRLTVT.

The chain has TRBV7-3 and TRBJ1-2; 7 nucleotides line up with TRBD1. V shed 5 bases and J 8 bases; nucleotides not matched to a gene: 8. CDR3 length equals 13 residues. The germline V gene encodes CDR1 SGHTA and CDR2 FQGTGA. The CDR3 nucleotides read TGTGCCAGCAGCCACACAGGGGCGCGGGGCTACACCTTC. It yields the protein CASSHTGARGYTF.